This TCR beta chain was retrieved from a study of T cells after yellow fever vaccination. TCRdb itself ran the 5' RACE reads through MiXCR, one entry per CDR3 protein. Of 500,000 to 550,000 distinct CDR3 sequences listed, 21% are singletons. In germline, CDR1 is SGHRS, CDR2 YFSETQ. The CDR3 extends over 15 amino acids. Trimming removed 4 bases from V and 4 bases from J; junction bases left unmatched: 4. The TCR sequence derives from a man younger than 35 who received the YFV17D yellow fever vaccine. The gene calls are TRBV5-1 and TRBJ2-7; 14 bases align to TRBD2. Here the sequenced sample was PBMCs, taken 21 days after the first yellow fever vaccination. CDR3 sequence (DNA): TGCGCCAGCAGCCCGGGACTAGCGGGGGAGTACGAGCAGTACTTC. This gives the protein CASSPGLAGEYEQYF.